This T cell receptor beta chain was captured by sequencing in a study of blood T cell repertoires in COVID-19. Data came from immunoSEQ multiplex PCR; TCRdb stores just in-frame clones and leaves some out. The sample records approximately 300,000 clones, around 86% being singletons. Trimming left V 0 bases short and J 4 bases short, with 17 bases between. The germline gives CDR1 SGHDT, CDR2 YYEEEE. The CDR3 runs 16 residues. The specimen was peripheral blood. The clonotype was recovered from a man aged 50-60 years with active or convalescent COVID-19. This chain connects TRBV5-6 to TRBJ2-7; tentatively, D is TRBD2 (6 bases). CDR3 nucleotide sequence: TGTGCCAGCAGCTTGGACGCCTTTAATGGAGGGTACGAGCAGTACTTC. This sequence encodes CASSLDAFNGGYEQYF.